This entry lists 16 T cell receptor beta chains sequenced from one sample in a study of blood T cells in healthy people across ages. Primers used in a second PCR of roughly 7 to 11 cycles were a sample-barcoded 5' primer and a J-beta primer mix. Each CDR3 protein gets one entry after TCRdb re-called the 5' RACE reads with MiXCR. Found here are under 2 million distinct CDR3 sequences, roughly 32% of them singletons; the top ten hold 10% to 12%. Specimen: blood. All receptors come from a woman aged 25 to 39 in good health.

The chain recombines TRBV29-1 with TRBJ2-7; 8 bases agree with TRBD1. Germline loops: CDR1 SQVTM, CDR2 ANQGSEA. Losses at the gene ends were 3 bases for V and 0 bases for J; bases not matched to a gene: 10. The CDR3 covers 16 residues. CDR3 coding DNA: TGCAGCGTTGAGGGGGTCAGGGGGCATGTCTCCTACGAGCAGTACTTC. Translated: CSVEGVRGHVSYEQYF.

In its sample, this clonotype was seen many times. Possible read error: a much larger clone is one base away. Here the CDR3 reads CAWSGVDDSYEQYF. CDR3 sequence (DNA): TGTGCCTGGAGTGGGGTCGATGATTCCTACGAGCAGTACTTC. The chain recombines TRBV30 with TRBJ2-7, with no clear D. Germline CDR1 and CDR2: GTSNPN and SVGIG (reference sequence). This CDR3 has 14 residues. V was cut by 1 base and J by 1 base, with 11 bases left in between. Combining the CDR3 with reference TRBV30 and TRBJ2-7 gives the whole variable domain SQTIHQWPATLVQPVGSPLSLECTVEGTSNPNLYWYRQAAGRGLQLLFYSVGIGQISSEVPQNLSASRPQDRQFILSSKKLLLSDSGFYLCAWSGVDDSYEQYFGPGTRLTVT.

The chain recombines TRBV3-1 with TRBJ2-5; D is ambiguous. The germline CDR1 and CDR2 sequences are LGHDT and YNNKEL (reference sequence). The CDR3 is 15 residues long. V lost 1 base and J 2 bases, leaving 11 bases between the germline ends. The CDR3 DNA reads TGTGCCAGCAGCCAAGGTAGTAACACGCAAGAGACCCAGTACTTC. It translates to CASSQGSNTQETQYF.

The rearrangement links TRBV4-1 to TRBJ1-2; TRBD1 agrees at 9 bases. V lost 3 bases to trimming and J lost 6 bases; unmatched junction nucleotides: 11. The germline gives CDR1 MGHRA, CDR2 YSYEKL. The CDR3 totals 16 residues. DNA for the CDR3: TGCGCCAGCAGCCAGATTTCGTCCGGGACAGGGAATGGCTACACCTTC. Amino acids: CASSQISSGTGNGYTF.

This clonotype has at least ten counts. CDR3 coding DNA: TGTGCCAGCAGTGCGCGACTAGCGGGCTACAATGAGCAGTTCTTC. It codes for CASSARLAGYNEQFF. The chain couples TRBV9 to TRBJ2-1, with TRBD2 identical over 10 bases. V lost 5 bases to trimming and J lost 3 bases; unmatched junction nucleotides: 5. This CDR3 has 15 residues. The V gene's germline CDR1 is SGDLS and CDR2 YYNGEE.

The gene calls are TRBV20-1 and TRBJ2-3; D ambiguous. Germline V gives CDR1 DFQATT, CDR2 SNEGSKA (reference sequence). The V end lost 2 bases, the J end lost 2 bases, and 11 bases lay between the germline ends. This CDR3 comprises 14 residues. The CDR3 protein is CSARPETHTDTQYF. In DNA, the CDR3 is TGCAGTGCTAGACCAGAGACCCACACAGATACGCAGTATTTT.

V gene TRBV6-5 combines with J gene TRBJ2-1; 9 positions match TRBD2. CDR1 is MNHEY and CDR2 is SVGAGI in the germline V gene. Germline trimming cut 2 bases from V and 5 bases from J; bases unmatched to any gene: 10. This CDR3 contains 17 residues. The CDR3 coding sequence is TGTGCCAGCAGTTACCGACTAGCGGAAAGTCTCCACAATGAGCAGTTCTTC. Protein: CASSYRLAESLHNEQFF.

The J gene is TRBJ2-7, the V gene TRBV5-1, with TRBD1 matching 8 bases. The CDR3 length is 14 residues. The germline gives CDR1 SGHRS, CDR2 YFSETQ. After removal of 4 bases from V and 6 bases from J, the junction contained 9 bases not matched to a gene. The CDR3 protein is CASSDQGQGGEQYF. Written as DNA, the CDR3 is TGCGCCAGCAGCGACCAAGGACAGGGCGGCGAGCAGTACTTC.

This clonotype has more than one count but fewer than ten. This chain links TRBV28 with TRBJ2-7; TRBD2 agrees at 8 bases. The CDR3 covers 15 residues. The germline CDR1 and CDR2 sequences are MDHEN and SYDVKM. The V and J ends lost 1 base and 2 bases, in that order; junction bases with no gene match: 4. The CDR3 reads CASSLSVAGTYEQYF. CDR3 nucleotide sequence: TGTGCCAGCAGTTTATCAGTAGCGGGAACCTACGAGCAGTACTTC.

The chain is built from TRBV6-6 and TRBJ2-5; no reliable D call. CDR1 and CDR2 from the germline V gene are MNHNY and SVGAGI (reference sequence). The ends were cut back, 2 bases at V and 7 bases at J, with 20 bases in the middle. CDR3 size: 16 residues. CDR3 sequence reads: CASSYTAGPTDWTQYF. CDR3 coding DNA: TGTGCCAGCAGTTACACGGCCGGGCCCACTGACTGGACCCAGTACTTC.

The gene calls are TRBV4-1 and TRBJ2-1, with 7 bases matching TRBD2. J lost 1 base, V lost 0 bases, and 9 bases had no gene match. Per germline, CDR1 MGHRA and CDR2 YSYEKL. The CDR3 is 18 residues long. CDR3 region: CASSQDRSGDFSYNEQFF. The CDR3 nucleotides are TGCGCCAGCAGCCAAGATCGGAGCGGGGATTTTTCCTACAATGAGCAGTTCTTC.

V and J are TRBV7-9 and TRBJ2-3, with D possibly matching TRBD2 (5 bases). The CDR3 sequence is 15 residues long. Trimming cost V 0 bases and J 5 bases, with 12 bases left between them. CDR1 and CDR2 from the germline V gene are SEHNR and FQNEAQ (reference sequence). This CDR3 reads CASSLAEGLVDTQYF. The CDR3 DNA reads as TGTGCCAGCAGCTTAGCCGAGGGTTTGGTAGATACGCAGTATTTT.

The chain links TRBV3-1 to TRBJ2-5, with D possibly being TRBD1 (6 bases). The CDR3 sequence is 14 residues long. Germline-derived CDR1 and CDR2 are LGHDT and YNNKEL (reference sequence). The V end was cut by 2 bases, the J end by 5 bases, with 12 bases between. The DNA for the CDR3 is TGTGCCAGCAGCCAAAATCGTCAGGGGGAGACCCAGTACTTC. Protein product: CASSQNRQGETQYF.

In its sample, this clonotype was seen many times. The V and J genes are TRBV20-1 and TRBJ2-5; D may correspond to TRBD1 or TRBD2 (6 bases each). V shed 2 bases and J shed 13 bases, with 23 bases lying between them. This CDR3 contains 14 residues. The germline V gene has CDR1 DFQATT and CDR2 SNEGSKA (reference sequence). The CDR3 is CSARPVGGQFSGYF. CDR3 nucleotides: TGCAGTGCTAGACCTGTCGGGGGCCAGTTTTCCGGGTACTTC.

This clonotype has at least ten counts. The chain carries TRBV4-2 and TRBJ2-7, with D hard to call. The CDR3 is made up of 13 amino acids. The V end lost 0 bases, the J end lost 3 bases, and 6 bases lay between the germline ends. Per germline, CDR1 LGHNA and CDR2 YNFKEQ. CDR3 loop: CASSQELGYEQYF. CDR3 in DNA: TGTGCCAGCAGCCAAGAGCTGGGCTACGAGCAGTACTTC.

This clonotype was picked up a small number of times. The chain is built from TRBV9 and TRBJ2-7; D is undetermined. Germline CDR1 reads SGDLS; CDR2 reads YYNGEE. The CDR3 length is 10 residues. V gave up 0 bases and J gave up 7 bases, with 2 bases separating them. The CDR3 loop reads CASSVVEQYF. The DNA of the CDR3 is TGTGCCAGCAGCGTAGTAGAGCAGTACTTC. Variable domain in full (rest from reference TRBV9 and TRBJ2-7): DSGVTQTPKHLITATGQRVTLRCSPRSGDLSVYWYQQSLDQGLQFLIQYYNGEERAKGNILERFSAQQFPDLHSELNLSSLELGDSALYFCASSVVEQYFGPGTRLTVT.